A selection of T cell receptor beta chains follows, all from one sample in a study of control samples from healthy donors and cancer patients. Method: immunoSEQ multiplex PCR; TCRdb's copy keeps in-frame clones and lacks some. The table shows 150,000 to 200,000 clones, with approximately 90% occurring only once. The sequenced sample consisted of blood. The source of these receptors is a man aged 25 to 40 in good health. Both conserved end residues are part of each CDR3. Fields, in order: J gene, D gene, V gene, clone size, CDR3 protein, CDR3 DNA. D genes are given only for firm matches. Clone size appears in some rows only: once, few, many, or a class for an expanded clone.

>TRBJ1-2|TRBD1|TRBV5-1|once
CASFCYDWTGGTNYGYTF
TGCGCCAGCTTCTGTTACGATTGGACAGGGGGCACTAACTATGGCTACACCTTC
>TRBJ2-6|.|TRBV27|.
CASSLNRIRSGANVLTF
TGTGCCAGCAGTTTGAACAGAATACGCTCTGGGGCCAACGTCCTGACTTTC
>TRBJ1-1|.|TRBV28|.
CASSFRGRTEAFF
TGTGCCAGCAGTTTTAGGGGAAGGACTGAAGCTTTCTTT
>TRBJ2-2|.|TRBV19|.
CASRPDGNTGELFF
TGTGCCAGTAGGCCCGATGGTAACACCGGGGAGCTGTTTTTT
>TRBJ1-4|.|TRBV12-3/TRBV12-4|.
CASRLRLSGELFF
TGTGCCAGCAGGTTACGACTTTCAGGGGAACTGTTTTTT
>TRBJ2-3|TRBD1|TRBV5-1|.
CASSPGTGTLRSPDTQYF
TGCGCCAGCAGCCCCGGGACAGGCACCCTTCGGAGCCCAGATACGCAGTATTTT
>TRBJ1-1|.|TRBV7-2|.
CASSLGAGPRSTEAFF
TGTGCCAGCAGCTTAGGGGCAGGCCCGCGCAGCACTGAAGCTTTCTTT
>TRBJ2-1|.|TRBV9|.
CASSVPAGGQGGASNEQFF
TGTGCCAGCAGCGTCCCGGCGGGAGGCCAGGGGGGGGCTTCGAATGAGCAGTTCTTC
>TRBJ2-7|.|TRBV7-9|.
CASSSRDGSHEQYF
TGTGCCAGCAGCTCTCGGGACGGGTCCCACGAGCAGTACTTC
>TRBJ2-2|.|TRBV9|.
CASSVVSNTGELFF
TGTGCCAGCAGCGTAGTATCGAACACCGGGGAGCTGTTTTTT
>TRBJ2-7|TRBD2|TRBV5-8|.
CASSFYRDYPNEQYF
TGTGCCAGCAGCTTCTACCGGGACTACCCTAACGAGCAGTACTTC
>TRBJ1-5|.|TRBV28|.
CASSSRVSNQPQHF
TGTGCCAGCAGTTCCAGGGTTAGCAATCAGCCCCAGCATTTT
>TRBJ1-6|.|TRBV5-6|.
CASSLALGSSYNSPLHF
TGTGCCAGCAGCTTGGCCTTGGGGAGCTCCTATAATTCACCCCTCCACTTT
>TRBJ2-3|TRBD2|TRBV4-3|.
CASSQDWGASGEGTDTQYF
TGCGCCAGCAGCCAAGACTGGGGTGCTAGCGGGGAAGGGACAGATACGCAGTATTTT
>TRBJ2-3|.|TRBV5-5|.
CASSPRRGRTGTDTQYF
TGTGCCAGCAGCCCGCGACGGGGTAGGACCGGCACAGATACGCAGTATTTT
>TRBJ1-2|.|TRBV7-9|once
CASSLNPGGGYTF
TGTGCCAGCAGCTTGAACCCGGGAGGTGGCTACACCTTC
>TRBJ2-1|.|TRBV28|.
CASSYRSEQFF
TGTGCCAGCAGTTATAGGAGTGAGCAGTTCTTC
>TRBJ1-5|.|TRBV15|.
CATSRDLASDQPQHF
TGTGCCACCAGCAGAGACTTGGCTTCTGATCAGCCCCAGCATTTT
>TRBJ2-1|TRBD1|TRBV28|few
CASSLFRDREGLNEQFF
TGTGCCAGCAGTTTATTCCGGGACAGGGAAGGGCTCAATGAGCAGTTCTTC
>TRBJ2-3|TRBD1|TRBV5-4|once
CASSSRGRNTDTQYF
TGTGCCAGCAGCTCCAGGGGGCGGAACACAGATACGCAGTATTTT
>TRBJ1-5|.|TRBV27|.
CASSPQTGEGSNQPQHF
TGTGCCAGCAGTCCCCAGACGGGGGAAGGTAGCAATCAGCCCCAGCATTTT
>TRBJ1-6|.|TRBV7-2|.
CASSLDARTPSSPLHF
TGTGCCAGCAGCTTAGATGCCAGGACCCCGTCGTCACCCCTCCACTTT
>TRBJ2-3|.|TRBV18|.
CASSHGGYGRFTDTQYF
TGTGCCAGCTCCCACGGAGGGTATGGACGGTTCACAGATACGCAGTATTTT
>TRBJ2-7|TRBD1|TRBV11-2|.
CASSSGQGREQYF
TGTGCCAGCAGCTCCGGACAGGGGAGGGAGCAGTACTTC
>TRBJ1-5|.|TRBV7-2|many
CASSLQPLQPQHF
TGTGCCAGCAGCTTACAGCCCCTTCAGCCCCAGCATTTT
>TRBJ1-5|.|TRBV6-5|.
CASSYSTGDQPQHF
TGTGCCAGCAGTTACTCGACGGGGGATCAGCCCCAGCATTTT
>TRBJ2-3|.|TRBV6-4|.
CASNDSRGRGTDTQYF
TGTGCCAGCAATGACTCTAGGGGCAGGGGAACAGATACGCAGTATTTT
>TRBJ2-7|TRBD2|TRBV15|once
CATSRDPPGGPIGEQYF
TGTGCCACCAGCAGAGATCCACCGGGAGGGCCGATCGGGGAGCAGTACTTC
>TRBJ2-1|TRBD2|TRBV5-1|.
CASSSPAGGEQFF
TGCGCCAGCAGCTCGCCAGCGGGGGGTGAGCAGTTCTTC
>TRBJ2-1|.|TRBV5-6|.
CASSLGTEYNEQFF
TGTGCCAGCAGCTTGGGGACAGAGTACAATGAGCAGTTCTTC
>TRBJ1-2|TRBD1|TRBV5-6|.
CASSLGTGQGYTF
TGTGCCAGCAGCTTGGGGACAGGGCAAGGCTACACCTTC
>TRBJ1-5|.|TRBV6-6|.
CASRKGPTREQAQHF
TGTGCCAGCAGGAAGGGACCGACGCGGGAGCAGGCCCAGCATTTT
>TRBJ2-3|TRBD2|TRBV5-1|.
CASSLVQGGSTDTQYF
TGCGCCAGCAGCTTGGTCCAGGGAGGGAGCACAGATACGCAGTATTTT
>TRBJ1-2|.|TRBV3-1/TRBV3-2|.
CASSRTGDGYTF
TGTGCCAGCAGCCGAACAGGAGATGGCTACACCTTC
>TRBJ1-3|.|TRBV7-2|.
CASSLEKTASGNTIYF
TGTGCCAGCAGCTTAGAAAAGACAGCCTCTGGAAACACCATATATTTT
>TRBJ1-1|.|TRBV4-1|.
CASSQSPGTAMNTEAFF
TGCGCCAGCAGCCAATCACCAGGAACGGCCATGAACACTGAAGCTTTCTTT
>TRBJ2-1|.|TRBV7-2|.
CASSLRQSILGEQFF
TGTGCCAGCAGCTTACGGCAGTCCATACTAGGTGAGCAGTTCTTC
>TRBJ2-5|.|TRBV7-2|.
CASSVLQGRETQYF
TGTGCCAGCAGCGTACTACAGGGTCGAGAGACCCAGTACTTC
>TRBJ2-3|.|TRBV6-5|.
CASGAVTDTQYF
TGTGCCTCCGGGGCAGTCACAGATACGCAGTATTTT